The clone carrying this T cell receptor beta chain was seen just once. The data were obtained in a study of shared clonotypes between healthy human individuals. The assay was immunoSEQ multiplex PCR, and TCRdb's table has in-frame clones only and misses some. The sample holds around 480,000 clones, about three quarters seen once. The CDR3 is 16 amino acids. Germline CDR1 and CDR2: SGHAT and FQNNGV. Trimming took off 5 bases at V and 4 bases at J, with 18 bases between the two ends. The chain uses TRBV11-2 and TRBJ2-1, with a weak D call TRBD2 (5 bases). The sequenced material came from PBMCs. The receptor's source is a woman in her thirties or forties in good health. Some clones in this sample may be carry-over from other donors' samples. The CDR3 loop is CASSPELVIAYNEQFF. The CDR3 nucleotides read TGTGCCAGCAGCCCAGAACTAGTGATCGCTTACAATGAGCAGTTCTTC.